The rows below give T cell receptor beta chains drawn from one sample of a study of T cell responses to AZD1222 COVID-19 vaccine. Measured with immunoSEQ multiplex PCR; TCRdb has only the in-frame clones, and not every one. The sample shows 95,000 to 130,000 clones, 75% to 90% of them seen only once. The sample here was peripheral blood, taken on day 0 of MenACWY control vaccination. These receptors were collected from an adult in good health. CDR3s include the opening cysteine and the closing phenylalanine or tryptophan. A D gene is named only where the DNA matches it firmly. Only part of the rows carry a size: once, few, many, or a class if the clone is expanded.

v_call: TRBV28; j_call: TRBJ2-1; clone_size: .; d_call: .; cdr3_aa: CASSLTGSNEQFF; cdr3_nt: TGTGCCAGCAGTTTAACAGGGAGCAATGAGCAGTTCTTC
v_call: TRBV18; j_call: TRBJ2-7; clone_size: .; d_call: .; cdr3_aa: CASSPGQGGNEQYF; cdr3_nt: TGTGCCAGCTCACCAGGGCAGGGGGGCAACGAGCAGTACTTC
v_call: TRBV7-2; j_call: TRBJ2-3; clone_size: .; d_call: TRBD2; cdr3_aa: CASSLEGGLSTDTQYF; cdr3_nt: TGTGCCAGCAGCTTAGAGGGAGGGCTCAGCACAGATACGCAGTATTTT
v_call: TRBV7-9; j_call: TRBJ2-1; clone_size: .; d_call: TRBD1; cdr3_aa: CASSSGDRWSVQFF; cdr3_nt: TGTGCCAGCAGCTCAGGGGACAGGTGGTCAGTGCAGTTCTTC
v_call: TRBV6-5; j_call: TRBJ2-2; clone_size: .; d_call: .; cdr3_aa: CASRSTGELFF; cdr3_nt: TGTGCCAGCAGATCCACCGGGGAGCTGTTTTTT
v_call: TRBV28; j_call: TRBJ1-3; clone_size: .; d_call: .; cdr3_aa: CASSFLAAWSGNTIYF; cdr3_nt: TGTGCCAGCAGTTTCCTCGCAGCATGGTCCGGAAACACCATATATTTT
v_call: TRBV27; j_call: TRBJ2-2; clone_size: few; d_call: TRBD2; cdr3_aa: CASSLAGLAGGMNTGELFF; cdr3_nt: TGTGCCAGCAGTTTAGCCGGACTAGCGGGGGGGATGAACACCGGGGAGCTGTTTTTT
v_call: TRBV7-6; j_call: TRBJ1-1; clone_size: .; d_call: .; cdr3_aa: CASSLGATLNTEAFF; cdr3_nt: TGTGCCAGCAGCTTAGGAGCGACCCTGAACACTGAAGCTTTCTTT
v_call: TRBV7-9; j_call: TRBJ1-2; clone_size: .; d_call: TRBD1; cdr3_aa: CASSPRGQGWYGYTF; cdr3_nt: TGTGCCAGCAGCCCCCGGGGACAGGGGTGGTATGGCTACACCTTC
v_call: TRBV9; j_call: TRBJ2-7; clone_size: .; d_call: .; cdr3_aa: CASSPNDWDEQYF; cdr3_nt: TGTGCCAGCAGCCCCAACGACTGGGACGAGCAGTACTTC
v_call: TRBV11-3; j_call: TRBJ2-3; clone_size: .; d_call: .; cdr3_aa: CASSLGRGVTDTQYF; cdr3_nt: TGTGCCAGCAGCTTGGGCAGGGGAGTAACAGATACGCAGTATTTT
v_call: TRBV23-1; j_call: TRBJ2-2; clone_size: .; d_call: .; cdr3_aa: CASSQSGRPNTGELFF; cdr3_nt: TGCGCCAGCAGTCAATCGGGACGTCCGAACACCGGGGAGCTGTTTTTT
v_call: TRBV19; j_call: TRBJ1-1; clone_size: .; d_call: .; cdr3_aa: CASSINREAFF; cdr3_nt: TGTGCCAGTAGTATAAACAGGGAAGCTTTCTTT